The rows below give T cell receptor beta chains drawn from one sample of a study of cytomegalovirus exposure and HLA in healthy donors. Generated by immunoSEQ multiplex PCR, the TCRdb table keeps only in-frame clones and is missing some. The table records 110,000 to 150,000 clones, approximately 82% of them present only once. The source material was PBMCs. Receptors originate from a woman aged 55 to 70 in good health and CMV-seropositive. Both conserved end residues are part of each CDR3. D genes are given only for firm matches. Clone size is shown for a subset of rows, as once, few, many or a class of expanded clone.

d_call cdr3_length j_call v_call clone_size cdr3_nt cdr3_aa
TRBD1 15 TRBJ2-3 TRBV19 NA TGTGCCAGTAGCGGGCGGGGACAGGGCACAGATACGCAGTATTTT CASSGRGQGTDTQYF
NA 14 TRBJ1-4 TRBV7-2 NA TGTGCCAGCAGCTTAGTAGTAGGGGTCGAAAAACTGTTTTTT CASSLVVGVEKLFF
NA 15 TRBJ2-7 TRBV28 NA TGTGCCAGTCTCGGGATGGGGACACCCCCTCGGGAGCAGTACTTC CASLGMGTPPREQYF
NA 14 TRBJ2-7 TRBV21-1 NA TGTGCCAGCAGCAATCGAGGGAGAAGCTGCGAGCAGTACTTC CASSNRGRSCEQYF
NA 11 TRBJ2-7 TRBV28 NA TGTGCCAGCGGGGCGTCCTACGAGCAGTACTTC CASGASYEQYF
NA 16 TRBJ2-5 TRBV5-4 NA TGTGCCAGCAGCCCCCATGCAGCGGCAGGAGGGGAGACCCAGTACTTC CASSPHAAAGGETQYF
TRBD2 17 TRBJ2-7 TRBV29-1 NA TGCAGCGTTCGAACCGGACTAGCGGGAGGGCTTGTCTACGAGCAGTACTTC CSVRTGLAGGLVYEQYF
TRBD2 15 TRBJ2-5 TRBV30 NA TGTGCCTGGTTGCAAGCGGGAGGGCCCAAAAAGACCCAGTACTTC CAWLQAGGPKKTQYF
NA 17 TRBJ2-3 TRBV28 few TGTGCCAGCAGTTTATATGAAGGTGGGAGTTCCCCAGATACGCAGTATTTT CASSLYEGGSSPDTQYF
TRBD1 13 TRBJ1-2 TRBV28 NA TGTGCCAGCGGCGTCACAGGGGGCGATGGCTACACCTTC CASGVTGGDGYTF
TRBD2 15 TRBJ2-5 TRBV5-6 NA TGTGCCAGCAGCTTTAGCGGGAGGGCCCAAGAGACCCAGTACTTC CASSFSGRAQETQYF
NA 13 TRBJ2-3 TRBV6-1 few TGTGCCAGCATTGACACGGCGACGGGGACGCAGTATTTT CASIDTATGTQYF
NA 16 TRBJ2-2 TRBV19 NA TGTGCCAGTAGTCCACAGGGAGCTAGCCGCACCGGGGAGCTGTTTTTT CASSPQGASRTGELFF
NA 12 TRBJ2-7 TRBV28 NA TGTGCCAGCAGAAGTACAGGTTACGAGCAGTACTTC CASRSTGYEQYF
TRBD2 17 TRBJ2-1 TRBV18 NA TGTGCCAGCTCACCCCTAAGGACTAGCGGAGCCTACAATGAGCAGTTCTTC CASSPLRTSGAYNEQFF
NA 15 TRBJ1-6 TRBV19 NA TGTGCCAGTACGTTGTCGACATCGCCGGATTCACCCCTCCACTTT CASTLSTSPDSPLHF
TRBD1 17 TRBJ2-7 TRBV15 NA TGTGCCACCAGCAGGGACTTACCGGGACAGGGTCCCTACGAGCAGTACTTC CATSRDLPGQGPYEQYF
TRBD1 15 TRBJ1-4 TRBV5-4 NA TGTGCCAGCAGCTTGGCCTCAGGGGGCGATGAAAAACTGTTTTTT CASSLASGGDEKLFF
TRBD2 16 TRBJ2-2 TRBV27 NA TGTGCCAGCAGTTTATACGCTAGCGGGAGCACCGGGGAGCTGTTTTTT CASSLYASGSTGELFF
NA 12 TRBJ2-1 TRBV5-6 few TGTGCCAGCAGCTTATCCGGGGATGAGCAGTTCTTC CASSLSGDEQFF
TRBD1 14 TRBJ1-1 TRBV9 NA TGTGCCAGCAGCGTAGGAGGGGGCGGCACTGAAGCTTTCTTT CASSVGGGGTEAFF
TRBD1 17 TRBJ1-2 TRBV7-9 NA TGTGCCAGCAGCTCGGTGTTACAGGGGGTTGCTAACTATGGCTACACCTTC CASSSVLQGVANYGYTF
TRBD2 19 TRBJ2-4 TRBV7-2 few TGTGCCAGCAGCTCCCCGGGACTAGCGGGAGGGGTAGCCAAAAACATTCAGTACTTC CASSSPGLAGGVAKNIQYF
TRBD2 16 TRBJ2-1 TRBV7-9 NA TGTGCCAGCAGCCCAACAATCGGACTAGCGGACAATGAGCAGTTCTTC CASSPTIGLADNEQFF
TRBD1 16 TRBJ1-2 TRBV30 once TGTGCCTGGAGATCGGGACAGGGGCTTTACAACTATGGCTACACCTTC CAWRSGQGLYNYGYTF
TRBD1 14 TRBJ1-1 TRBV7-2 NA TGTGCCAGCAGTAGACAGGGTATGAACACTGAAGCTTTCTTT CASSRQGMNTEAFF
TRBD2 15 TRBJ2-7 TRBV6-1 NA TGTGCCAGCCGGCCGGGGGTAGCGGGCCCTTACGAGCAGTACTTC CASRPGVAGPYEQYF
NA 13 TRBJ2-5 TRBV7-2 NA TGTGCCAGCAGCGCACAGGACCGGCAGACCCAGTACTTC CASSAQDRQTQYF
TRBD2 16 TRBJ2-2 TRBV2 NA TGTGCCAGCAGTGATCGTGGGACTAGTATCTCCGGGGAGCTGTTTTTT CASSDRGTSISGELFF
NA 15 TRBJ1-4 TRBV28 NA TGTGCCAGCAGTTCCGCCGCGGGGACTAATGAAAAACTGTTTTTT CASSSAAGTNEKLFF
TRBD1 15 TRBJ2-7 TRBV6-5 NA TGTGCCAGCAGTCCCCCGGGACAGCGGTCCTACGAGCAGTACTTC CASSPPGQRSYEQYF
NA 14 TRBJ2-5 TRBV7-9 NA TGTGCCAGCAGCGTCGCCTTGCCTGGAGGGACCCAGTACTTC CASSVALPGGTQYF
TRBD1 17 TRBJ1-2 TRBV11-2 once TGTGCCAGCAGCTTAGTCCTCTCAGGACAGGGGGCCTCTGGCTACACCTTC CASSLVLSGQGASGYTF
TRBD1 15 TRBJ2-1 TRBV15 NA TGTGCCACCAGCAGAGATCAGGGGACAGGGAGGCCCCAGTTCTTC CATSRDQGTGRPQFF
NA 15 TRBJ2-7 TRBV19 NA TGTGCCAGTAGTATTGGGCTTGCGGGATTTGGCGAGCAGTACTTC CASSIGLAGFGEQYF
NA 14 TRBJ2-3 TRBV30 NA TGTGCCTGGAGTCGGTCGGGAGTATATGATACGCAGTATTTT CAWSRSGVYDTQYF
TRBD1 14 TRBJ2-7 TRBV6-6 NA TGTGCCACATGTGCGCAGGGGGCTTCCTACGAGCAGTACTTC CATCAQGASYEQYF
TRBD1 16 TRBJ2-6 TRBV30 NA TGTGCCTGTCCGGGACAGGGAGTCTCTGGGGCCAACGTCCTGACTTTC CACPGQGVSGANVLTF
NA 13 TRBJ2-2 TRBV5-6 NA TGTGCCAGCAGCTTTTATTTCACCGGGGAGCTGTTTTTT CASSFYFTGELFF
TRBD2 15 TRBJ2-1 TRBV5-1 NA TGCGCCAGCAGCTCCCCGACTAGCGGGAGGGCTGAGCAGTTCTTC CASSSPTSGRAEQFF
NA 17 TRBJ2-6 TRBV19 few TGTGCCAGTAGTATTGGAGGGGGGGCGCAGGGGGCCAACGTCCTGACTTTC CASSIGGGAQGANVLTF
TRBD2 17 TRBJ2-1 TRBV7-2 NA TGTGCCAGCAGCTACCAGTCCCCCTCGCTAGCGGCCAATGAGCAGTTCTTC CASSYQSPSLAANEQFF
NA 12 TRBJ2-1 TRBV7-8 NA TGTGCCAGCAGCCCAGGCCGGGATCAGCAGTTCTTC CASSPGRDQQFF
NA 12 TRBJ1-1 TRBV7-9 once TGTTCCAGCGTTGGAGTGAACACTGAAGCTTTCTTT CSSVGVNTEAFF
NA 13 TRBJ2-7 TRBV19 NA TGTGCCAGTAGTATGTCCAGGTTCTACGAGCAGTACTTC CASSMSRFYEQYF
NA 14 TRBJ2-7 TRBV19 NA TGTGCCAGTAGTATAGTTAGCAAGCCCTACGAGCAGTACTTC CASSIVSKPYEQYF